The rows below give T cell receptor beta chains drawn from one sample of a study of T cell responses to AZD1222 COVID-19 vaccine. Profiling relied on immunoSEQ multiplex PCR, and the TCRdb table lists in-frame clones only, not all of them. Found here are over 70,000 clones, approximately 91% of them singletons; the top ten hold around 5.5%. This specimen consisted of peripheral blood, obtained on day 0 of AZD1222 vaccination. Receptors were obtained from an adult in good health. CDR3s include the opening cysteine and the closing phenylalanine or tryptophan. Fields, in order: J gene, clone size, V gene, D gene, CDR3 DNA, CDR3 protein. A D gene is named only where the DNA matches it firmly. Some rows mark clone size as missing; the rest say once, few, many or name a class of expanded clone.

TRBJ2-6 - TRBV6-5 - TGTGCCAGTCAACCAGGTACCGGGGCCAACGTCCTGACTTTC CASQPGTGANVLTF
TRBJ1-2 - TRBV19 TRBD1 TGTGCCACCGCGGCGAGGGACAGTGACAACTATGGCTACACCTTC CATAARDSDNYGYTF
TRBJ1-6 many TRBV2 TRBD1 TGTGCCAGCAGTGAAAGAGGACAGGGGGCGAATAATTCACCCCTCCACTTT CASSERGQGANNSPLHF
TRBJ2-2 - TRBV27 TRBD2 TGTGCCAGCAGTTTAAAACCCCCGGGACTAGCGGAAACGAACACCGGGGAGCTGTTTTTT CASSLKPPGLAETNTGELFF
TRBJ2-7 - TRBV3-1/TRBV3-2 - TGTGCCAGCAGCCAAGGTTTGGGCGAGCAGTACTTC CASSQGLGEQYF
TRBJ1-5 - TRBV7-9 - TGTGCCAGCAGCTCCGGACAGACCAATCAGCCCCAGCATTTT CASSSGQTNQPQHF
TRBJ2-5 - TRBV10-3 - TGTGCCATCAGTGAGGGGGGGACGCGGACCCAGTACTTC CAISEGGTRTQYF
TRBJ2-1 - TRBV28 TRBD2 TGTGCCAGCAAACTAGCGGGAGGGGGATACAATGAGCAGTTCTTC CASKLAGGGYNEQFF
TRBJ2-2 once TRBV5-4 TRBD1 TGTGCCAGCAGCTTGGGTAGGACAGGGGGGACCGGGGAGCTGTTTTTT CASSLGRTGGTGELFF
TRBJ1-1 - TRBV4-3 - TGCGCCAGCAGCCAAGAAGGAGCGAACACTGAAGCTTTCTTT CASSQEGANTEAFF
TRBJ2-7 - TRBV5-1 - TGCGCCAGCAGCTTGGTAGAGGCCTCCTACGAGCAGTACTTC CASSLVEASYEQYF
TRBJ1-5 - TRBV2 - TGTGCCAGCAGTGAAGCAAACCTTCCGGGAGGGTCACAGCCCCAGCATTTT CASSEANLPGGSQPQHF
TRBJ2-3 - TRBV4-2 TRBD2 TGTGCCAGCAGCCAAGATAGCGGGGTCACAGATACGCAGTATTTT CASSQDSGVTDTQYF
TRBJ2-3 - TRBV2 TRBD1 TGTGCCGGCAGGACAGGGGAGACAGATACGCAGTATTTT CAGRTGETDTQYF
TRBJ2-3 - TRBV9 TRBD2 TGTGCCAGCAGCGTATCCCTAGCGGGAACGCAGTATTTT CASSVSLAGTQYF
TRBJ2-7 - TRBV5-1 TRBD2 TGCGCCAGCAGCTTGGATATTGCTAGCGGGAGATACGAGCAGTACTTC CASSLDIASGRYEQYF
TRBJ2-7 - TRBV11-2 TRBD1 TGTGCCAGCAGCCAGCGACAGGGAACCTACGAGCAGTACTTC CASSQRQGTYEQYF
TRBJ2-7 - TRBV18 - TGTGCCAGCTCACCGGACGGTGCCTACGAGCAGTACTTC CASSPDGAYEQYF
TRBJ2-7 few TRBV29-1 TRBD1 TGCAGCGTTGCCGTGACAGGGATATTGGACGAGCAGTACTTC CSVAVTGILDEQYF
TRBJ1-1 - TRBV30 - TGTGCCTGGAACCAGGGAGGGGCATTAGCTTTCTTT CAWNQGGALAFF
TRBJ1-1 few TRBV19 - TGTGCCAGTGACCAGGGTGGTAATACTGAAGCTTTCTTT CASDQGGNTEAFF
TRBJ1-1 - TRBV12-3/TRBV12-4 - TGTGCCAGCAGCTACAGGGCGAGCACTGAAGCTTTCTTT CASSYRASTEAFF
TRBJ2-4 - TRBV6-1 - TGTGCCAGCAGTGAGAGAGAACAAAACATTCAGTACTTC CASSEREQNIQYF
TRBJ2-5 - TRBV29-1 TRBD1 TGCAGCGGACAACAGGGGGCAGGGGAGACCCAGTACTTC CSGQQGAGETQYF
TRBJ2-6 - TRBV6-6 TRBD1 TGTGCCAGCAGTCGCCAAGACAGGGCGACTGGGGCCAACGTCCTGACTTTC CASSRQDRATGANVLTF
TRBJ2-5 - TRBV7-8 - TGTGCCAGCAGCTTTTGGGGAGCAGGCCCGAGAGAGACCCAGTACTTC CASSFWGAGPRETQYF
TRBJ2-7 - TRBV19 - TGTGCCAGTAGTATAACCGGGGGCTTGACCTACGAGCAGTACTTC CASSITGGLTYEQYF
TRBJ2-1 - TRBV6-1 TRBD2 TGTGCCAGCAGTGAAACGGGACTAGCGGGTGGGGACTACAATGAGCAGTTCTTC CASSETGLAGGDYNEQFF
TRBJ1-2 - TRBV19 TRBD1 TGTGCCAGTACTAAATGGATGGTGACAGGGCGGGCGTCTGGCTACACCTTC CASTKWMVTGRASGYTF
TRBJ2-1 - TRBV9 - TGTGCCAGCAGCGTAGGAACCCTTCTCTACAATGAGCAGTTCTTC CASSVGTLLYNEQFF
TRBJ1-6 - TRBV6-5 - TGTGCCAGCAGTTACTCTTCCAGGGGCGGTTCACCCCTCCACTTT CASSYSSRGGSPLHF
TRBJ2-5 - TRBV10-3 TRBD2 TGTGCCATCAGTGAGCCGGGAGCGGGGGAGACCCAGTACTTC CAISEPGAGETQYF
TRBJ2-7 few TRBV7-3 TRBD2 TGTGCCAGCAGCTTAAAGGCGGGAGGAGGCGAGCAGTACTTC CASSLKAGGGEQYF
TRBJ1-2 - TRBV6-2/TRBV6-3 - TGTGCCAGCAGTTACTCGGACGGAAACTATGGTGGCTACACCTTC CASSYSDGNYGGYTF
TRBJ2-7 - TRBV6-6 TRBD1 TGTGCCAGCAACGACAGGGTACCCCCCTACGAGCAGTACTTC CASNDRVPPYEQYF
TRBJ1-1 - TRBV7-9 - TGTGCCAGCAGCTTAGGGCAGAACACTGAAGCTTTCTTT CASSLGQNTEAFF
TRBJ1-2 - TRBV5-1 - TGCGCCAGCAGCTTAGCGGGGGGAGGCTATGGCTACACCTTC CASSLAGGGYGYTF
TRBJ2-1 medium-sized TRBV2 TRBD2 TGTGCCAGCAGTGAACTAGCGGGAGAGGTTGAGCAGTTCTTC CASSELAGEVEQFF
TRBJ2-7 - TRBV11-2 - TGTGCCAGCAGAGGGACACGCGGCCTCTACGAGCAGTACTTC CASRGTRGLYEQYF
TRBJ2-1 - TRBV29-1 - TGCAGCGTTGAAGGGGATGTGCGGCGAGTAGTTGGGAATGAGCAGTTCTTC CSVEGDVRRVVGNEQFF
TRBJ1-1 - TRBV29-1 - TGCAGCGTTGATAGTCCACTGGACACTGAAGCTTTCTTT CSVDSPLDTEAFF
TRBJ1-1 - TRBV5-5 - TGTGCCAGCAGCTTGGGGGACAACGGAGTTTGGCCTGAAGCTTTCTTT CASSLGDNGVWPEAFF
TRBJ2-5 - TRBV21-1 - TGTGCCAGCAGCAAAGGACAGGCGGGACAAGAGACCCAGTACTTC CASSKGQAGQETQYF
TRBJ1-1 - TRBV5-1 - TGCGCCAGCAGCTTGGTGGGGACATTGAACACTGAAGCTTTCTTT CASSLVGTLNTEAFF
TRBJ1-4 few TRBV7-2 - TGTGCCAGCAGCTTAACGCAGGGTAGAAAACTGTTTTTT CASSLTQGRKLFF
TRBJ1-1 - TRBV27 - TGTGCCAGCAGTTTAAATCGGGCTGGAGGAACTGAAGCTTTCTTT CASSLNRAGGTEAFF
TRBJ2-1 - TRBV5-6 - TGTGCCAGCAGCTTGCGACTTGTAAATGAGCAGTTCTTC CASSLRLVNEQFF
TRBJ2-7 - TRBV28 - TGTGCCAGCAGCGCCCCCGACAGTGGCTACGAGCAGTACTTC CASSAPDSGYEQYF
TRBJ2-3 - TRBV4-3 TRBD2 TGCGCCAGCAGCCAACGGACTAGCGGGAGCACAGATACGCAGTATTTT CASSQRTSGSTDTQYF
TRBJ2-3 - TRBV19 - TGTGCCAGTAGTATAGGGGGAAGTTTTAACACAGATACGCAGTATTTT CASSIGGSFNTDTQYF
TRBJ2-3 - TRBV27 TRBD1 TGTGCCAGCAGTCCCCGCCCCACAGGGGTAGATACGCAGTATTTT CASSPRPTGVDTQYF
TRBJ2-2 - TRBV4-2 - TGTGCCAGCAGCCTTATTACAGGCAACACCGGGGAGCTGTTTTTT CASSLITGNTGELFF
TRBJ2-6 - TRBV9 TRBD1 TGTGCCAGCAGCGTAGGAACAGGGGGCTCTGGGGCCAACGTCCTGACTTTC CASSVGTGGSGANVLTF